This TCR beta chain was captured in a study of lymphopenia after photon versus proton radiotherapy. Findings of the study overall: Larger post-nadir TCR diversity loss correlated inversely with survival in deceased patients.

In its sample, this clone is medium-sized. Its antigen is as yet unknown. Measured with immunoSEQ multiplex PCR; TCRdb has only the in-frame clones, and not every one. There are more than 45,000 clones in the sample; less than 85% occur only once, and around 2% lies in the top ten. The input for sequencing was peripheral blood, taken from a patient treated with proton-based radiotherapy. The receptor's source is a man aged 55-75 years with pancreatic cancer.

As DNA, the CDR3 is TGTGCCAGCAGCTTAGATCACGAGCAGTACTTC. This codes for CASSLDHEQYF. The rearrangement links TRBV7-9 to TRBJ2-7, with no clear D. CDR1 SEHNR and CDR2 FQNEAQ come from the germline V gene (reference sequence). The CDR3 spans 11 residues. The V end lost 1 base, the J end lost 5 bases, and 3 bases lay between the germline ends. Drawing the rest from reference TRBV7-9 and TRBJ2-7, the complete variable domain is DTGVSQNPRHKITKRGQNVTFRCDPISEHNRLYWYRQTLGQGPEFLTYFQNEAQLEKSRLLSDRFSAERPKGSFSTLEIQRTEQGDSAMYLCASSLDHEQYFGPGTRLTVT.